This TCR beta chain was documented in a study of neurological immune-mediated disorders. Study as a whole: Multiple sclerosis patients numbered around 35, of whom around 30 were relapsing-remitting and 3 secondary progressive. Study-level results: Private repertoires in all groups were suggested by the absence of shared CDR3 amino acid sequences among expanded clones across subjects.

This clonotype came up a few times. Its antigen remains unknown. The cDNA came from 5'RACE, which used 10-nucleotide random UMIs. TCRdb reprocessed the 5' RACE reads with MiXCR, giving one entry per CDR3 protein. The data hold approximately 65,000 distinct CDR3 sequences, with about 5.2% observed a single time. V gave up 7 bases and J gave up 4 bases, with 14 bases separating them. Germline-derived CDR1 and CDR2 are MNHEY and SVGAGI. CDR3 size: 14 residues. The clonotype originates from a human donor with multiple sclerosis. The donor label of this sample is uncertain. Sequenced material: PBMCs. This chain joins TRBV6-5 and TRBJ2-1; the D gene is possibly TRBD2 (6 bases). CDR3 nucleotide sequence: TGTGCCAGCATTGGGGGGACTGATTACAATGAGCAGTTCTTC. Amino acids: CASIGGTDYNEQFF.